This T cell receptor beta chain derives from a study of blood T cell repertoires in COVID-19 (dated by TCRdb to the early 2020s). Describing the broader study: Samples from collaborators originated in the United States, Italy and Spain and spanned both the acute and convalescent phases of COVID-19. Subjects who had been exposed to COVID-19, were actively infected with it, or had recovered from it provided the deeply sampled blood TCRbeta repertoires that made up the dataset. Where HLA class I and class II types were available, the types were taken from metadata supplied by the sample provider, not from assay-based typing. Samples were obtained from the ongoing ImmuneRACE study (first 160 participants) and from 1,254 subjects provided by 6 global collaborators. A de-identified subject ID, COVID-19 status, age in years and sex were almost always included in the sample metadata. The material from the prospective study consisted of cDNA or gDNA derived from T cells, B-cell-depleted T cells, or PBMCs. The repertoires were made available in a free public database intended to serve as a resource for research on the immune response to SARS-CoV-2.

The immunoSEQ Assay, a bias-controlled multiplex PCR, was used to amplify TCRbeta CDR3 regions from genomic DNA. In the original analysis: Within the assay, amplification of reference gene primers was used to estimate how many nucleated cells each sample contained. Sequence reads were collapsed and filtered to measure the absolute abundance of every unique TCRbeta CDR3 rearrangement. For each sample, productive Simpson clonality was calculated as the square root of Simpson's diversity index over productive rearrangements. TCRdb provides this immuneACCESS table in a form limited to in-frame rearrangements. Some clones are lacking; in checked studies, under half of them reflect an unresolved V gene, and why the rest are absent is not known. V and J calls and clone size are those listed in that table; D and trimming were worked out from the DNA. This sample is represented by under 350,000 clones; roughly 91% of them were singletons. The ten most abundant clones make up 1.9% of the sample.

In the prospective study, participants were roughly 18 to 95 years old, resided in about two dozen geographic areas of the United States, and were enrolled through a virtual design. In the prospective study, cohorts were assigned on the basis of participant-reported clinical history obtained from a screening survey and a study questionnaire. For ImmuneRACE Cohort 3, a participant was defined as recovered based on two consecutive negative NP/OP PCR tests, clearance by a healthcare professional, or resolution of symptoms. Each participant in the prospective study had whole blood, serum and a nasopharyngeal or oropharyngeal swab collected by mobile phlebotomists. Prospective study participants could optionally give additional blood draws and questionnaires over an approximately 2-month period. Blood samples from the prospective study were shipped frozen or at room temperature prior to DNA extraction.

Study-wide conclusions, independent of this receptor: The amount of clinical and demographic metadata varied by source and participant and was provided uncurated.

The CDR3 spans 13 residues, from the cysteine through the phenylalanine. The DNA shown is the 39-base CDR3, in frame from base 1. The germline V gene provides CDR1 SGHRS and CDR2 YFSETQ. Trimming costs V 5 bases and J 4 bases, and their ends lie 10 bases apart. Worth noting for this clone: The antigen it binds to is not known. No qualities accompany the bases; no much larger clone lies one base away.

The material sequenced was PBMCs or T cells enriched from blood (not recorded which). This sequence was found in a woman aged 55-70 years who had recovered from COVID-19. The rearrangement combines TRBV5-1 with TRBJ1-3; TRBD1 might be the D gene, on 5 matching bases. The CDR3 corresponds to CASRSGDGNTIYF. The DNA reads TGCGCCAGCAGATCGGGGGACGGAAACACCATATATTTT.